These 8 T cell receptor beta chains originate from one sample sequenced in a study of T cells after yellow fever vaccination. TCRdb re-called the 5' RACE reads with MiXCR, one entry per CDR3 protein. The table shows 450,000 to 650,000 distinct CDR3 sequences, with about 14% occurring only once. The specimen was PBMCs, collected on the day of the yellow fever booster vaccination. All receptors come from a man aged 25 to 40 who received the YFV17D yellow fever vaccine.

The chain combines TRBV20-1 with TRBJ2-3, with 14 bases aligning to TRBD2. CDR1 is DFQATT, CDR2 SNEGSKA, per germline (reference sequence). The ends lost 5 bases at V and 5 bases at J; junction bases unmatched: 3. The CDR3 has 14 residues. The CDR3: CSAGTSGRGDTQYF. The CDR3 nucleotides read TGCAGTGCTGGGACTAGCGGGAGAGGAGATACGCAGTATTTT.

This clonotype has more than one count but fewer than ten. The CDR3 is CATSDLPGPTYEQYF. Written as DNA, the CDR3 is TGTGCCACCAGTGATTTGCCGGGGCCGACCTACGAGCAGTACTTC. The rearrangement joins TRBV24-1 to TRBJ2-7; D tentatively reads TRBD1 or TRBD2 (5 bases each). V shed 0 bases and J shed 2 bases, with 10 bases lying between them. CDR3 length equals 15 residues. From germline, CDR1 is KGHDR and CDR2 SFDVKD.

This clonotype was seen only a few times. V is TRBV4-3 and J is TRBJ1-1; TRBD1 is a possible D gene (6 bases). Trimming removed 4 bases at V and 1 base at J, with 10 bases between. The CDR3 runs to 14 residues. CDR1 is LGHNA, CDR2 YSLEER, per germline. CDR3 nucleotides: TGCGCCAGCAGCCGCTACAGGGAGAACACTGAAGCTTTCTTT. This gives the protein CASSRYRENTEAFF.

This sequence joins TRBV5-6 and TRBJ2-6; no definite D call. Per the germline V gene, CDR1 is SGHDT and CDR2 is YYEEEE. The CDR3 is 15 residues long. V was trimmed by 4 bases and J by 0 bases, leaving 8 bases between them. CDR3 protein: CASSPAFSGANVLTF. CDR3 bases: TGTGCCAGCAGCCCCGCCTTCTCTGGGGCCAACGTCCTGACTTTC.

CDR3 sequence: CSASLRGNNSPLHF. DNA for the CDR3: TGCAGTGCAAGCCTTCGGGGGAATAATTCACCCCTCCACTTT. The V and J genes are TRBV20-1 and TRBJ1-6, with D possibly TRBD1 on 5 matching bases. Germline CDR1 is DFQATT and CDR2 is SNEGSKA (reference sequence). The CDR3 has 14 residues. V was trimmed by 6 bases and J by 5 bases, leaving 14 bases between them.

This clonotype was found many times. CDR3 DNA: TGTGCCAGCAGCTCTCCCCCGACGGGAGGCTACGAGCAGTACTTC. Translating it yields CASSSPPTGGYEQYF. The rearrangement joins TRBV6-2 or TRBV6-3 to TRBJ2-7, with 7 positions matching TRBD2. CDR3 length equals 15 residues. V dropped 6 bases and J dropped 3; count of bases not matched to a gene: 11. CDR1 and CDR2 from the germline V gene are MNHEY and SVGEGT.

A few counts support this clonotype. V usage is TRBV5-1 and J usage is TRBJ2-5; 7 bases align to TRBD1. J gave up 1 base and V 3 bases, and 6 bases lay outside the gene matches. The CDR3 has 15 amino acids. Germline lookup yields CDR1 SGHRS and CDR2 YFSETQ. The CDR3 bases are TGCGCCAGCAGCTCCTCCGGGACAGTCCAAGAGACCCAGTACTTC. Translating gives CASSSSGTVQETQYF.

The chain has TRBV3-1 and TRBJ2-5, with 7 bases aligning to TRBD2. The V gene end was trimmed by 3 bases and the J gene end by 0 bases; junction bases not matched to a gene: 4. Germline CDR1 reads LGHDT; CDR2 reads YNNKEL (reference sequence). The CDR3 contains 15 residues. Written as DNA, the CDR3 is TGTGCCAGCAGCCAGTGGGGGGGATACCAAGAGACCCAGTACTTC. Its translation: CASSQWGGYQETQYF.